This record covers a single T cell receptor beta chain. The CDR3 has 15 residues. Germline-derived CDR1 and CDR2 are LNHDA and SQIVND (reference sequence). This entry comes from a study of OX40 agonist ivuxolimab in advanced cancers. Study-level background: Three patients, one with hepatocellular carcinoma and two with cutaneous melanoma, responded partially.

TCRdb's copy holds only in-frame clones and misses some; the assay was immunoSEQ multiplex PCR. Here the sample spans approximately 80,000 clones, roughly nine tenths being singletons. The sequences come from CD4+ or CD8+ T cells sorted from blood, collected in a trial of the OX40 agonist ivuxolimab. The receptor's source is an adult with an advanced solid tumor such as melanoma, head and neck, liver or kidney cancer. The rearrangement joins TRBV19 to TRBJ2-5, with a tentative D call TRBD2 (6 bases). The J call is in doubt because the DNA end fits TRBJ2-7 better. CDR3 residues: CASSIARGNGYEQYF. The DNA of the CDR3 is TGTGCCAGTAGTATAGCCCGGGGGAATGGCTACGAGCAGTACTTC.